The rows below give T cell receptor beta chains drawn from one sample of a study of regulatory T cells in long-lasting Graves disease. TCRdb re-analysed the multiplex PCR reads in MiXCR, keeping a single row per CDR3 protein. The sample consists of 350,000 to 500,000 distinct CDR3 sequences, 21% of them appearing once. The sequencing used peripheral blood mononuclear cells (PBMCs), collected when the disease was refractory, from a patient treated with antithyroid drugs. These receptors all stem from a female donor with Graves disease. Both conserved end residues are part of each CDR3. The D gene is left open where the match is weak. For some rows the clone size is stated as once, few or many, or as a class when expanded; others skip it.

abundance,j_gene,v_gene,d_gene,CDR3aa,CDR3nt
-,TRBJ2-5,TRBV7-9,TRBD2,CASSPGGTRKETQYF,TGTGCCAGCAGTCCGGGGGGGACTAGGAAGGAGACCCAGTACTTC
many,TRBJ2-3,TRBV27,-,CASSLGSPSTDTQYF,TGTGCCAGCAGTTTAGGTAGCCCTAGCACAGATACGCAGTATTTT
many,TRBJ2-7,TRBV20-1,-,CSARDTTDAYF,TGCAGTGCTAGAGATACGACAGACGCGTACTTC
few,TRBJ1-1,TRBV6-1,TRBD1,CASRGDRVNTEAFF,TGTGCCAGCAGGGGAGACAGGGTGAACACTGAAGCTTTCTTT
many,TRBJ1-1,TRBV7-8,-,CASSLRIGTPAEAFF,TGTGCCAGCAGCTTGCGAATCGGGACGCCGGCTGAAGCTTTCTTT
-,TRBJ1-2,TRBV13,TRBD1,CASSTKTGDYGYTF,TGTGCCAGCAGCACAAAGACAGGGGACTATGGCTACACCTTC
once,TRBJ2-7,TRBV18,-,CASSPSPSQNSYEQYF,TGTGCCAGCTCCCCCTCCCCTAGCCAGAACTCCTACGAGCAGTACTTC
many,TRBJ1-1,TRBV5-1,-,CASSSERNTEAFF,TGCGCCAGCAGCAGCGAGAGGAACACTGAAGCTTTCTTT
many,TRBJ2-7,TRBV28,-,CASRKSTYEQYF,TGTGCCAGCAGAAAGTCCACCTACGAGCAGTACTTC
-,TRBJ2-7,TRBV5-6,TRBD2,CASSLQREAYSSYEQYF,TGTGCCAGCAGCTTGCAGCGGGAGGCCTACTCCTCCTACGAGCAGTACTTC
many,TRBJ2-7,TRBV30,-,CAWSGDGYEQYF,TGTGCCTGGAGTGGCGACGGATACGAGCAGTACTTC
few,TRBJ1-1,TRBV19,TRBD1,CASSSWTGETEAFF,TGTGCCAGTAGTAGCTGGACAGGGGAAACTGAAGCTTTCTTT
-,TRBJ1-5,TRBV6-1,-,CACSSSYGQPQHF,TGTGCCTGCAGCAGCTCATATGGTCAGCCCCAGCATTTT
many,TRBJ2-7,TRBV6-5,TRBD1,CASSSPDRVGLEQYF,TGTGCCAGCAGTTCTCCTGACAGGGTAGGACTTGAGCAGTACTTC
-,TRBJ1-6,TRBV3-1,TRBD1,CASSQPRTGNYNSPLHF,TGTGCCAGCAGCCAACCCAGGACAGGGAACTATAATTCACCCCTCCACTTT
once,TRBJ2-1,TRBV7-3,TRBD2,CASSPGGGSYNEQFF,TGTGCCAGCAGCCCGGGGGGGGGCTCCTACAATGAGCAGTTCTTC
-,TRBJ1-6,TRBV5-1,TRBD1,CASSLQGTDYNSPLHF,TGCGCCAGCAGCTTGCAAGGGACAGACTATAATTCACCCCTCCACTTT
many,TRBJ2-5,TRBV28,TRBD2,CASRETSGLKTQYF,TGTGCCAGCAGGGAGACTAGCGGTTTGAAGACCCAGTACTTC
few,TRBJ2-3,TRBV19,TRBD2,CASSTTSGRAGADTQYF,TGTGCCAGTAGTACGACTAGCGGGAGGGCAGGGGCAGATACGCAGTATTTT
-,TRBJ1-5,TRBV28,-,CASSLPPNGNQPQHF,TGTGCCAGCAGTTTACCCCCAAACGGGAATCAGCCCCAGCATTTT
many,TRBJ2-7,TRBV2,-,CASSDPFREYEQYF,TGTGCCAGCAGTGACCCCTTTCGAGAGTACGAGCAGTACTTC
few,TRBJ1-5,TRBV7-2,TRBD1,CASSASGGGQPQHF,TGTGCCAGCAGCGCATCAGGGGGCGGTCAGCCCCAGCATTTT
many,TRBJ2-5,TRBV12-3/TRBV12-4,-,CASSLSRRETQYF,TGTGCCAGCAGTTTAAGTCGTCGAGAGACCCAGTACTTC
many,TRBJ1-6,TRBV27,-,CASSYGGNSPLHF,TGTGCCAGCAGTTACGGGGGGAATTCACCCCTCCACTTT
many,TRBJ1-1,TRBV15,-,CATSGSYMNTEAFF,TGTGCCACCAGCGGCAGCTACATGAACACTGAAGCTTTCTTT
many,TRBJ2-5,TRBV19,-,CASSITVRGGQETQYF,TGTGCCAGTAGTATTACCGTTCGAGGCGGCCAAGAGACCCAGTACTTC
many,TRBJ2-5,TRBV11-2,TRBD2,CASSLGLAGSQYF,TGTGCCAGCAGCTTAGGGCTAGCGGGAAGTCAGTACTTC
many,TRBJ1-3,TRBV28,-,CASREVSGNTIYF,TGTGCCAGCCGTGAAGTCTCTGGAAACACCATATATTTT
-,TRBJ2-5,TRBV14,-,CASSQVREETQYF,TGTGCCAGCAGCCAAGTCAGAGAAGAGACCCAGTACTTC
few,TRBJ2-4,TRBV7-9,TRBD1,CASSFPGQGEGMAKNIQYF,TGTGCCAGCAGCTTTCCGGGACAGGGAGAGGGTATGGCCAAAAACATTCAGTACTTC
-,TRBJ2-3,TRBV20-1,-,CSATPPIGAGDTQYF,TGCAGTGCAACACCCCCCATTGGAGCAGGAGATACGCAGTATTTT
-,TRBJ1-6,TRBV5-1,-,CASSLEDSYNSPLHF,TGCGCCAGCAGCTTGGAGGACAGCTATAATTCACCCCTCCACTTT
-,TRBJ2-6,TRBV6-2/TRBV6-3,-,CASTGANVLTF,TGTGCCAGCACTGGGGCCAACGTCCTGACTTTC
-,TRBJ2-1,TRBV12-3/TRBV12-4,-,CASRPGFGDLKLDEQFF,TGTGCCAGCAGACCGGGGTTTGGGGATCTTAAGTTGGATGAGCAGTTCTTC